Following are 15 T cell receptor beta chains from one sample sequenced in a study of blood T cell repertoires in COVID-19. The protocol was immunoSEQ multiplex PCR, while the TCRdb copy is restricted to in-frame clones and leaves out a portion. Of approximately 190,000 clones in the sample, 75% to 95% were seen once. Sequencing was carried out using peripheral blood. These receptors all come from a man aged 45 to 65 with acute or convalescent COVID-19.

This rearrangement joins TRBV19 to TRBJ2-1, with 7 bases aligning to TRBD2. The CDR3 loop spans 13 amino acids. In germline, CDR1 is LNHDA, CDR2 SQIVND (reference sequence). Unmatched junction bases numbered 7, after V lost 7 bases and J lost 7 bases. The CDR3 nucleotides are TGTGCCAGTATCCGGGGGGATGGAAATGAGCAGTTCTTC. Amino acids: CASIRGDGNEQFF.

The chain employs TRBV24-1 and TRBJ1-2; possible D gene TRBD1, 5 bases. Trimming pared 4 bases from V and 2 bases from J, leaving 10 bases between. Germline V gives CDR1 KGHDR, CDR2 SFDVKD. The CDR3 sequence is 14 residues long. The CDR3 loop is CATSDLTENYGYTF. DNA for the CDR3: TGTGCCACCAGTGACCTGACAGAGAACTATGGCTACACCTTC.

In this sample, this clone turned up once. This sequence joins TRBV9 and TRBJ1-2, with TRBD1 as a possible D gene (5 bases). The CDR3 runs to 14 residues. Looked up from germline, CDR1 is SGDLS and CDR2 is YYNGEE. Deletions cut 1 base from V and 4 bases from J, with 11 bases between. DNA of the CDR3: TGTGCCAGCAGCGTATTCGGGCAGGGCTATGGCTACACCTTC. It specifies CASSVFGQGYGYTF. Full variable domain (rest looked up from reference TRBV9 and TRBJ1-2): DSGVTQTPKHLITATGQRVTLRCSPRSGDLSVYWYQQSLDQGLQFLIQYYNGEERAKGNILERFSAQQFPDLHSELNLSSLELGDSALYFCASSVFGQGYGYTFGSGTRLTVV.

The rearrangement joins TRBV9 to TRBJ1-3, with 7 bases matching TRBD1. Per germline, CDR1 SGDLS and CDR2 YYNGEE. CDR3 size: 17 residues. Germline trimming cut 4 bases from V and 0 bases from J; bases unmatched to any gene: 10. The CDR3 nucleotides are TGTGCCAGCAGCACCCAGACAGGGTTAAGCTCTGGAAACACCATATATTTT. Amino acid sequence: CASSTQTGLSSGNTIYF.

The V call is TRBV28, the J call TRBJ2-7; possibly TRBD2 for D (6 bases). Trimming cost V 3 bases and J 2 bases, with 14 bases left between them. This CDR3 is 15 amino acids long. CDR1 and CDR2 (germline): MDHEN, SYDVKM. CDR3 sequence reads: CASSFRAGAPYEQYV. The CDR3, as DNA: TGTGCCAGCAGTTTCCGAGCGGGTGCCCCCTACGAGCAGTACGTC.

This CDR3 is CASSFLGDTAFSGANVLTF. Written as DNA, the CDR3 is TGTGCCAGCAGTTTCTTGGGGGACACCGCTTTCTCTGGGGCCAACGTCCTGACTTTC. The chain recombines TRBV27 with TRBJ2-6; TRBD1 might be the D (6 bases). Germline V CDR1 and CDR2: MNHEY, SMNVEV (reference sequence). The CDR3 covers 19 residues. Between the trimmed V and J ends, which lost 3 bases and 0 bases, there was a span of 18 bases.

This sequence joins TRBV9 and TRBJ1-2; D call uncertain. The CDR3 runs 14 residues. Germline assignment: CDR1 SGDLS and CDR2 YYNGEE. Deletions cut 4 bases from V and 7 bases from J, with 17 bases between. CDR3 sequence reads: CASSTRGRESGYTF. The DNA of the CDR3 is TGTGCCAGCAGCACCCGAGGGAGAGAGAGTGGCTACACCTTC.

The chain uses TRBV19 and TRBJ1-3; D remains unclear. Germline values: CDR1 LNHDA, CDR2 SQIVND (reference sequence). V was clipped by 6 bases and J by 2 bases, with 11 bases between them. There are 14 residues in the CDR3. The CDR3 sequence: CASRSGATGNTIYF. DNA of the CDR3: TGTGCCAGTAGATCGGGTGCCACTGGAAACACCATATATTTT.

V is TRBV7-2 and J is TRBJ2-6; 10 bases match TRBD2. The CDR3 is 17 amino acids. The trim removed 3 bases at V and 0 bases at J, leaving 2 bases unmatched. The germline V gene has CDR1 SGHTA and CDR2 FQGNSA. CDR3 in amino acids: CASSFVAGGSGANVLTF. CDR3 coding DNA: TGTGCCAGCAGCTTTGTAGCGGGGGGCTCTGGGGCCAACGTCCTGACTTTC. Variable domain in full (rest from reference TRBV7-2 and TRBJ2-6): GAGVSQSPSNKVTEKGKDVELRCDPISGHTALYWYRQSLGQGLEFLIYFQGNSAPDKSGLPSDRFSAERTGGSVSTLTIQRTQQEDSAVYLCASSFVAGGSGANVLTFGAGSRLTVL.

V and J are TRBV18 and TRBJ1-2; 8 bases are a match to TRBD1. This CDR3 has 15 amino acids. CDR1 is KGHSH and CDR2 is LQKENI in the germline V gene. J gave up 5 bases and V 0 bases, and 5 bases lay outside the gene matches. The CDR3 nucleotides read TGTGCCAGCTCACCACCGCAGGGGGCTTGGTATGGCTACACCTTC. This sequence encodes CASSPPQGAWYGYTF.

CDR3 sequence (DNA): TGTGCCAGCAGCAACCGGGACAGGGACACAGATACGCAGTATTTT. Translating it yields CASSNRDRDTDTQYF. The V call is TRBV21-1, the J call TRBJ2-3; the table's D call TRBD1 went unverified against the DNA. TRBV21-1 is a pseudogene. The CDR3 has 15 residues.

The chain has TRBV2 and TRBJ1-5; tentatively, D is TRBD1 (5 bases). CDR1 and CDR2 (germline): SNHLY, FYNNEI. V lost 0 bases and J 7 bases, leaving 10 bases between the germline ends. CDR3 size: 14 residues. CDR3 in DNA: TGTGCCAGCAGTGAAGCAGGGGCTGGCCAGCCCCAGCATTTT. The encoded protein is CASSEAGAGQPQHF.

The chain has TRBV6-5 and TRBJ2-5; TRBD1 agrees at 7 bases. The length of the CDR3 is 14 residues. Germline V lookup: CDR1 MNHEY, CDR2 SVGAGI. Unmatched junction bases numbered 8, after V lost 6 bases and J lost 4 bases. Written as DNA, the CDR3 is TGTGCCAGCAGCTCGGGACAGATCCGAGAGACCCAGTACTTC. This encodes CASSSGQIRETQYF.

CDR3 nucleotide sequence: TGCGCCAGCAGCCAGCAACTAGCGGGGGGCTATCTCGCGAACACCGGGGAGCTGTTTTTT. This codes for CASSQQLAGGYLANTGELFF. This chain connects TRBV4-3 to TRBJ2-2; 12 bases are a match to TRBD2. The CDR3 has 20 amino acids. Germline V gene data show CDR1 as LGHNA and CDR2 as YSLEER. V shed 3 bases, J shed 0 bases, and the junction held 11 bases outside the gene matches.

The V and J genes are TRBV27 and TRBJ2-7; 7 bases map to TRBD2. CDR1 and CDR2 from the germline V gene are MNHEY and SMNVEV (reference sequence). The V gene end was trimmed by 3 bases and the J gene end by 0 bases; junction bases not matched to a gene: 5. The CDR3 spans 15 residues. CDR3 bases: TGTGCCAGCAGTTTTGCCGGGGGGAGCTCCTACGAGCAGTACTTC. Translation: CASSFAGGSSYEQYF.